Below are 21 T cell receptor beta chains sequenced from a single sample in a study of T cell repertoires in cytomegalovirus infection. TCRdb re-called the reads with MiXCR, one entry per CDR3 protein. The sample has around 140,000 distinct CDR3 sequences, about 31% seen once. These receptors are not linked to any known antigen. Sample: CD8+ T cells from cultured PBMCs, taken from culture after CMV antigen stimulation. Source of these receptors: a human donor in good health (CMV status not recorded). Some clones in this sample may be carry-over from other donors' samples.

Ten or more counts support this clonotype. This chain's CDR3 is CASSYAGDNEQFF. In DNA, the CDR3 is TGTGCCAGCTCCTATGCGGGGGACAATGAGCAGTTCTTC. J is TRBJ2-1 and V is TRBV7-6, with 7 bases identical to TRBD2. The J segment lost 5 bases and the V segment lost 8 bases, leaving 6 bases of the junction unmatched. This CDR3 comprises 13 residues. Germline V gene data show CDR1 as SGHVS and CDR2 as FNYEAQ.

This clonotype has at least ten counts. J is TRBJ1-5 and V is TRBV7-9, with 7 bases aligning to TRBD1. Trimming took 6 bases from V and 2 from J; bases not matched to a gene: 4. CDR1 SEHNR and CDR2 FQNEAQ come from the germline V gene (reference sequence). This CDR3 has 14 amino acids. DNA of the CDR3: TGTGCCAGCAGTTCCGGGACAGGCAATCAGCCCCAGCATTTT. The encoded protein is CASSSGTGNQPQHF.

This chain connects TRBV27 to TRBJ1-2, with D unresolved. This CDR3 has 13 amino acids. V was clipped by 7 bases and J by 0 bases, with 9 bases between them. From germline, CDR1 is MNHEY and CDR2 SMNVEV (reference sequence). CDR3 region: CASTIDPNYGYTF. In nucleotides, the CDR3 is TGTGCCAGCACCATAGATCCTAACTATGGCTACACCTTC.

The genes are TRBV20-1 and TRBJ1-5; D gene ambiguous. The V end was cut by 3 bases, the J end by 1 base, with 13 bases between. The CDR3 sequence is 15 residues long. Germline V CDR1 and CDR2: DFQATT, SNEGSKA (reference sequence). CDR3 region: CSASSGEESNQPQHF. CDR3 nucleotides: TGCAGTGCTAGTTCTGGGGAGGAAAGCAATCAGCCCCAGCATTTT.

This chain links TRBV19 with TRBJ1-1; 8 nucleotides line up with TRBD1. The V gene's germline CDR1 is LNHDA and CDR2 SQIVND (reference sequence). V shed 3 bases, J shed 5 bases, and the junction held 5 bases outside the gene matches. The CDR3 spans 14 residues. The CDR3 DNA reads as TGTGCCAGTAGTATTCAGGGGGCGACTACTGAAGCTTTCTTT. Its translation is CASSIQGATTEAFF.

The chain recombines TRBV5-6 with TRBJ2-7; 9 bases align to TRBD2. V gave up 8 bases and J gave up 0 bases; unmatched junction bases: 15. Germline values: CDR1 SGHDT, CDR2 YYEEEE. This CDR3 has 17 residues. CDR3: CASQKALAGPASYEQYF. CDR3 sequence (DNA): TGTGCCAGTCAAAAAGCGCTAGCGGGACCCGCCTCCTACGAGCAGTACTTC. Looking up the rest from reference TRBV5-6 and TRBJ2-7 gives the full variable domain: DAGVTQSPTHLIKTRGQQVTLRCSPKSGHDTVSWYQQALGQGPQFIFQYYEEEERQRGNFPDRFSGHQFPNYSSELNVNALLLGDSALYLCASQKALAGPASYEQYFGPGTRLTVT.

This clonotype has a single count. The chain has TRBV29-1 and TRBJ2-5; TRBD2 is a possible D gene (6 bases). Germline V CDR1 and CDR2: SQVTM, ANQGSEA. This CDR3 has 12 residues. V was pared by 7 bases and J by 4 bases, with 13 bases between. CDR3 residues: CSGEGEVETQYF. In DNA form, the CDR3 reads TGCAGCGGGGAAGGGGAGGTAGAGACCCAGTACTTC. The full variable domain, its missing parts supplied by reference TRBV29-1 and TRBJ2-5, is SAVISQKPSRDICQRGTSLTIQCQVDSQVTMMFWYRQQPGQSLTLIATANQGSEATYESGFVIDKFPISRPNLTFSTLTVSNMSPEDSSIYLCSGEGEVETQYFGPGTRLLVL.

The chain links TRBV12-3 or TRBV12-4 to TRBJ1-3; TRBD1 agrees at 7 bases. V gave up 6 bases and J gave up 3 bases; unmatched junction bases: 5. The CDR3 sequence is 14 residues long. This CDR3 reads CASSLGTDGNTIYF. The CDR3 bases are TGTGCCAGCAGCCTAGGGACAGATGGAAACACCATATATTTT.

Many counts were recorded for this clonotype. The chain employs TRBV7-2 and TRBJ2-7; 11 bases align to TRBD2. CDR3 length equals 13 residues. Looked up from germline, CDR1 is SGHTA and CDR2 is FQGNSA. V lost 5 bases and J lost 4; bases outside the gene matches: 1. CDR3 DNA sequence: TGTGCCAGCAGCCCTAGCGGGGGGTACGAGCAGTACTTC. Translated: CASSPSGGYEQYF.

This chain uses TRBV20-1 with TRBJ1-2; perhaps TRBD1 as D (5 bases). The germline V gene encodes CDR1 DFQATT and CDR2 SNEGSKA (reference sequence). The V end lost 1 base, the J end lost 4 bases, and 13 bases lay between the germline ends. This CDR3 is built from 14 residues. DNA for the CDR3: TGCAGTGCTAGAGTGGAGGGGCGCGGCTATGGCTACACCTTC. Translating it yields CSARVEGRGYGYTF.

Of note for this clonotype: This may stem from a read error, because a much larger clone lies one nucleotide away. The J gene is TRBJ2-5, the V gene TRBV5-5; the D gene is possibly TRBD2 (7 bases). The CDR3 is made up of 17 amino acids. Per germline, CDR1 SGHKS and CDR2 YYEKEE (reference sequence). V lost 7 bases to trimming and J lost 2 bases, with 24 bases between them. The DNA of the CDR3 is TGTGCCAGCGGGGGGGGCAGCTTGGCACAGCCGCAAGAGACCCAGTACTTC. It is translated as CASGGGSLAQPQETQYF.

This clonotype was counted at least ten times. This CDR3 reads CASSLGQTMEAFF. The CDR3 bases are TGTGCCAGCAGTTTGGGACAGACTATGGAAGCTTTCTTT. The chain has TRBV27 and TRBJ1-1; 7 bases map to TRBD1. Germline V lookup: CDR1 MNHEY, CDR2 SMNVEV (reference sequence). The CDR3 totals 13 residues. V dropped 3 bases and J dropped 8; count of bases not matched to a gene: 6.

This rearrangement joins TRBV5-1 to TRBJ2-1; D is perhaps TRBD1 (5 bases). V was trimmed by 6 bases and J by 4 bases, leaving 11 bases between them. CDR3 length: 13 residues. Germline loops: CDR1 SGHRS, CDR2 YFSETQ. CDR3: CASIPPGYNEQFF. For the CDR3, the DNA is TGCGCCAGCATCCCCCCAGGGTACAATGAGCAGTTCTTC.

V is TRBV4-1 and J is TRBJ2-1, with D tentatively TRBD2 (6 bases). Looked up from germline, CDR1 is MGHRA and CDR2 is YSYEKL. This CDR3 spans 17 amino acids. V lost 0 bases and J lost 0, with 12 bases in between. In DNA form, the CDR3 reads TGCGCCAGCAGCCAAGATACTAGCCATAGCTCCTACAATGAGCAGTTCTTC. Translated: CASSQDTSHSSYNEQFF.

The sample holds many counts of this clonotype. The rearrangement uses TRBV5-8 and TRBJ1-2; TRBD1 agrees at 7 bases. Germline V gene data show CDR1 as SGHTS and CDR2 as YDEGEE. With V trimmed by 0 bases and J by 8 bases, 7 bases remained unmatched. CDR3 size: 14 residues. Here the CDR3 reads CASSLGRGPEGYTF. CDR3 DNA: TGTGCCAGCAGCTTGGGAAGGGGGCCGGAAGGCTACACCTTC.

This clonotype was observed a few times. J is TRBJ2-7 and V is TRBV7-6; no definite D call. This CDR3 is 14 amino acids long. The germline gives CDR1 SGHVS, CDR2 FNYEAQ. V was pared by 3 bases and J by 0 bases, with 9 bases between. CDR3 in DNA: TGTGCCAGCAGCTTGCGGCCTCCCTCCTACGAGCAGTACTTC. This codes for CASSLRPPSYEQYF.

The chain combines TRBV12-3 or TRBV12-4 with TRBJ1-1; possibly TRBD1 for D (6 bases). V shed 6 bases and J shed 5 bases, with 13 bases lying between them. The CDR3 is made up of 13 amino acids. CDR3 loop: CASRPRGGTEAFF. Here the CDR3 DNA reads TGTGCCAGCAGACCCAGGGGAGGGACTGAAGCTTTCTTT.

The chain joins TRBV19 to TRBJ1-5; TRBD1 aligns across 9 bases. This CDR3 is 17 amino acids long. V dropped 1 base and J dropped 2; count of bases not matched to a gene: 6. Germline V gene sequence: CDR1 LNHDA, CDR2 SQIVND (reference sequence). The CDR3 nucleotides are TGTGCCAGTAGTATAGGGGGGACAGGGCTAGGCAATCAGCCCCAGCATTTT. It encodes CASSIGGTGLGNQPQHF.

This clonotype came up a few times. This chain uses TRBV19 with TRBJ2-4, with 9 bases identical to TRBD1. The junction had 4 bases not matched to a gene; V was cut back by 11 bases and J by 5 bases. From germline, CDR1 is LNHDA and CDR2 SQIVND (reference sequence). CDR3 length equals 12 residues. CDR3 nucleotides: TGTGCCGTAAGGACAGGGGAAAACATTCAGTACTTC. It translates to CAVRTGENIQYF.

This clonotype turned up a few times. V and J are TRBV7-8 and TRBJ2-2; D possibly matches TRBD1 or TRBD2 (6 bases each). The length of the CDR3 is 17 residues. Germline V gives CDR1 SGHVS, CDR2 FQNEAQ. Trimming stripped 0 bases from V and 1 base from J, with 12 bases between. The DNA of the CDR3 is TGTGCCAGCAGCTTAGCGAGGGGGGATAGGAACACCGGGGAGCTGTTTTTT. Translation gives CASSLARGDRNTGELFF.

This chain uses TRBV12-3 or TRBV12-4 with TRBJ1-1; 7 positions agree with TRBD1. This CDR3 has 16 residues. Germline trimming cut 2 bases from V and 1 base from J; bases unmatched to any gene: 7. CDR3 in DNA: TGTGCCAGCAGTTTACTGGGTCAGGGGGGGAACACTGAAGCTTTCTTT. As protein: CASSLLGQGGNTEAFF.